One sample yielded the 8 T cell receptor beta chains listed below, sequenced in a study of cytomegalovirus exposure and HLA in healthy donors. The primer mix had 60 Vbeta and 13 Jbeta primers. The table came from immunoSEQ multiplex PCR; TCRdb's copy has only in-frame clones and leaves some out. Altogether fewer than 150,000 clones are present, roughly 76% being singletons, with the ten largest covering approximately 16%. The source material was PBMCs. All receptors come from a man aged 45-65 years in good health and CMV-seropositive.

This sequence joins TRBV7-2 and TRBJ1-1, with D possibly matching TRBD1 (5 bases). Germline V gene data show CDR1 as SGHTA and CDR2 as FQGNSA. The CDR3 runs to 14 residues. Trimming shortened V by 7 bases and J by 4 bases, and 16 bases separated the two germline ends. The CDR3, as DNA: TGTGCCAGCAATCCCCAGGGTTTGGGCACTGAAGCTTTCTTT. Its protein product is CASNPQGLGTEAFF.

The chain uses TRBV11-2 and TRBJ2-1, with TRBD1 matching over 7 bases. The J segment lost 7 bases and the V segment lost 0 bases, leaving 6 bases of the junction unmatched. The CDR3 contains 15 residues. The germline V gene encodes CDR1 SGHAT and CDR2 FQNNGV. The CDR3 is CASSLDKGGWNEQFF. The DNA for the CDR3 is TGTGCCAGCAGCTTAGATAAAGGGGGCTGGAATGAGCAGTTCTTC.

The chain employs TRBV5-1 and TRBJ1-3; TRBD1 is a possible D gene (5 bases). The CDR3 has 16 residues. The germline gives CDR1 SGHRS, CDR2 YFSETQ. V lost 3 bases and J 1 base, leaving 14 bases between the germline ends. The CDR3 sequence is CASSSIVGQSGNTIYF. The CDR3 coding sequence is TGCGCCAGCAGCTCAATTGTGGGGCAGTCTGGAAACACCATATATTTT.

The chain couples TRBV9 to TRBJ2-3, with D possibly matching TRBD2 (6 bases). V was shortened by 0 bases and J by 1 base, with 12 bases between the two germline ends. The CDR3 length is 16 residues. Germline CDR1 is SGDLS and CDR2 is YYNGEE. The CDR3 nucleotides read TGTGCCAGCAGCGTAGGGGAACTAGCTGGCACAGATACGCAGTATTTT. This codes for CASSVGELAGTDTQYF.

This clone was seen a handful of times. This sequence joins TRBV15 and TRBJ1-2; 8 bases align to TRBD1. The V gene end was trimmed by 5 bases and the J gene end by 2 bases; junction bases not matched to a gene: 7. CDR1 is LNHNV and CDR2 is YYDKDF in the germline V gene (reference sequence). The length of the CDR3 is 15 residues. The CDR3 is CATSDLRGRNYGYTF. CDR3 sequence (DNA): TGTGCCACCAGCGACCTCAGGGGGCGAAACTATGGCTACACCTTC.

In this sample, this clone turned up a few times. For the CDR3, the DNA is TGCGCCAGCAGCTTACCCACCATGACGGGGAACACTGAAGCTTTCTTT. It encodes CASSLPTMTGNTEAFF. This sequence joins TRBV5-1 and TRBJ1-1; no definite D call. Germline CDR1 is SGHRS and CDR2 is YFSETQ. This CDR3 contains 16 residues. V gave up 2 bases and J gave up 1 base, with 15 bases separating them.

V is TRBV7-8 and J is TRBJ2-7; 7 bases align to TRBD1. Germline V CDR1 and CDR2: SGHVS, FQNEAQ. The CDR3 runs 15 residues. V lost 5 bases to trimming and J lost 6 bases; unmatched junction nucleotides: 13. The CDR3 spells CASSHTRQGAGEQYF. In DNA, the CDR3 is TGTGCCAGCAGCCACACGAGACAGGGTGCGGGCGAGCAGTACTTC.

This clone has a handful of counts. This chain links TRBV19 with TRBJ1-2; D gene uncertain. Germline CDR1 reads LNHDA; CDR2 reads SQIVND (reference sequence). V lost 5 bases and J 4 bases, leaving 17 bases between the germline ends. The CDR3 covers 15 residues. CDR3 amino acids: CASSVPGLGSYGYTF. The CDR3 region has the DNA TGTGCCAGTAGTGTCCCGGGATTGGGGTCCTATGGCTACACCTTC. The entire variable domain, with the rest obtained from reference TRBV19 and TRBJ1-2, is as follows: DGGITQSPKYLFRKEGQNVTLSCEQNLNHDAMYWYRQDPGQGLRLIYYSQIVNDFQKGDIAEGYSVSREKKESFPLTVTSAQKNPTAFYLCASSVPGLGSYGYTFGSGTRLTVV.